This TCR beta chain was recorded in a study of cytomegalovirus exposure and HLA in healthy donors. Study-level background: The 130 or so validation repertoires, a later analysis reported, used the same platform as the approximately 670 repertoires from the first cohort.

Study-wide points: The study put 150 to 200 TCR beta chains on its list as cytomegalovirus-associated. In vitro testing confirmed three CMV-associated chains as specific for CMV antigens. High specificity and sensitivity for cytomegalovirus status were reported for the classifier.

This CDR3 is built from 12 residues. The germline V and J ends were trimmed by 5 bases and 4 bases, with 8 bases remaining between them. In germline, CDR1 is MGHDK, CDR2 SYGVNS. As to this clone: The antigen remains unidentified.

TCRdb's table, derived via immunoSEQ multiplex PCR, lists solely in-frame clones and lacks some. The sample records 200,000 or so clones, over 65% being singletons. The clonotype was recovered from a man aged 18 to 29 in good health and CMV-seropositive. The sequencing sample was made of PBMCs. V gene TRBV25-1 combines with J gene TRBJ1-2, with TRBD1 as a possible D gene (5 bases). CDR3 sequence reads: CASSPQGYGYTF. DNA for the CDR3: TGTGCCAGCAGTCCGCAGGGCTATGGCTACACCTTC.